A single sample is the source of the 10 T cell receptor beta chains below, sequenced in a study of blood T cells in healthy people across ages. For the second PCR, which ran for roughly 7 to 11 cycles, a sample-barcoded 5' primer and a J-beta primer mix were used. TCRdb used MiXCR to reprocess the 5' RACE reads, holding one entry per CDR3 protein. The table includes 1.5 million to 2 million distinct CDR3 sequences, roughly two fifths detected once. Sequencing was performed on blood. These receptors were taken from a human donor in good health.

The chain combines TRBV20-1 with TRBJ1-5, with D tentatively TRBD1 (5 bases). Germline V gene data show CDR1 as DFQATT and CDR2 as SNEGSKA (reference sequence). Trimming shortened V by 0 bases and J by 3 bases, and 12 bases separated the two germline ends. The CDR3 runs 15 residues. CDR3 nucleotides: TGCAGTGCTAGAGATGTAGCAGGGTACAATCAGCCCCAGCATTTT. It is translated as CSARDVAGYNQPQHF.

CDR3 nucleotides: TGTGCCAGCAGTCCCGGGGGACACGGATACACAGATACGCAGTATTTT. Amino acids: CASSPGGHGYTDTQYF. The chain combines TRBV27 with TRBJ2-3, with D perhaps given as TRBD1 or TRBD2 (6 bases each). V lost 5 bases and J lost 2, with 17 bases in between. CDR3 length equals 16 residues. Germline CDR1 MNHEY, CDR2 SMNVEV (reference sequence).

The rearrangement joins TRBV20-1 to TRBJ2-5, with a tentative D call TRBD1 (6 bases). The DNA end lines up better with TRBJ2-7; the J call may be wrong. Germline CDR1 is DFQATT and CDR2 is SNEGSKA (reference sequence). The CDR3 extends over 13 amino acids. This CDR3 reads CSARVPGVNEQYF. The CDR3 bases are TGCAGTGCTAGAGTACCAGGGGTAAACGAGCAGTACTTC.

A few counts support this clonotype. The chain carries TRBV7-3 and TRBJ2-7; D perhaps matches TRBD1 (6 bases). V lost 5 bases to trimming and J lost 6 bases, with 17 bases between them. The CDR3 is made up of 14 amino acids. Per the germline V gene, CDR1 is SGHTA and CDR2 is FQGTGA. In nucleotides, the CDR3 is TGTGCCAGCAGCAACACGGCACGAGGGGGCGAGCAGTACTTC. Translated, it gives CASSNTARGGEQYF.

The CDR3 region is CSSPQRGGNTDTQYF. As DNA, the CDR3 is TGCAGTTCCCCCCAGCGGGGGGGGAACACAGATACGCAGTATTTT. V is TRBV20-1 and J is TRBJ2-3; 10 nucleotides match TRBD2. V lost 8 bases to trimming and J lost 2 bases; unmatched junction nucleotides: 10. Germline V gene sequence: CDR1 DFQATT, CDR2 SNEGSKA (reference sequence). The CDR3 runs to 15 residues.

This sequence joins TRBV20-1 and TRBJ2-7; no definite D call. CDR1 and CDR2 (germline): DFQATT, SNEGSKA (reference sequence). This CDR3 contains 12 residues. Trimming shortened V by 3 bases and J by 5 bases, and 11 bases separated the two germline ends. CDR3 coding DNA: TGCAGTGCTAGCTCGACTCGGGACGAGCAGTACTTC. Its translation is CSASSTRDEQYF.

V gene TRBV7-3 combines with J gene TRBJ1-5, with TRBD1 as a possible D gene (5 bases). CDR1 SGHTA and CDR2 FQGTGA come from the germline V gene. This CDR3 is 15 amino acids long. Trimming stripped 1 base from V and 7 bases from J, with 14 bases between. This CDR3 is CASSLRSGEGQPQHF. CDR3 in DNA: TGTGCCAGCAGCTTAAGGTCGGGGGAAGGGCAGCCCCAGCATTTT. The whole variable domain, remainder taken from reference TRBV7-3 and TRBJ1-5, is GAGVSQTPSNKVTEKGKYVELRCDPISGHTALYWYRQSLGQGPEFLIYFQGTGAADDSGLPNDRFFAVRPEGSVSTLKIQRTERGDSAVYLCASSLRSGEGQPQHFGDGTRLSIL.

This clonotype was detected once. The CDR3 DNA sequence: TGCAGTGTGTGCCGGGACGGCGGCAATCAGCCCCAGCATTTT. It translates to CSVCRDGGNQPQHF. The chain employs TRBV20-1 and TRBJ1-5; a possible D gene is TRBD1 (5 bases). The ends were cut back, 7 bases at V and 2 bases at J, with 15 bases in the middle. CDR3 length: 14 residues. Germline CDR1 is DFQATT and CDR2 is SNEGSKA (reference sequence).

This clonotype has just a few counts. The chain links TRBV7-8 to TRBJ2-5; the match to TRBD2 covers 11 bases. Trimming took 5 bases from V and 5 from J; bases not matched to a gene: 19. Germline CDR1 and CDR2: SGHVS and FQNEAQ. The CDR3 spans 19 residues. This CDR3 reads CASSKQLAGGPSDSETQYF. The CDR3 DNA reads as TGTGCCAGCAGCAAACAATTAGCGGGGGGGCCCAGTGATAGCGAGACCCAGTACTTC.

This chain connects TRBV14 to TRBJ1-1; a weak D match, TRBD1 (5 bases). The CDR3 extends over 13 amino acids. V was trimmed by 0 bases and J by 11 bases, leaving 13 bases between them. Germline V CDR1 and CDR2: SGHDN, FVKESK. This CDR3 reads CASSQDFEGLAFF. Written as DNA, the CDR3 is TGTGCCAGCAGCCAAGATTTCGAGGGGCTGGCTTTCTTT.